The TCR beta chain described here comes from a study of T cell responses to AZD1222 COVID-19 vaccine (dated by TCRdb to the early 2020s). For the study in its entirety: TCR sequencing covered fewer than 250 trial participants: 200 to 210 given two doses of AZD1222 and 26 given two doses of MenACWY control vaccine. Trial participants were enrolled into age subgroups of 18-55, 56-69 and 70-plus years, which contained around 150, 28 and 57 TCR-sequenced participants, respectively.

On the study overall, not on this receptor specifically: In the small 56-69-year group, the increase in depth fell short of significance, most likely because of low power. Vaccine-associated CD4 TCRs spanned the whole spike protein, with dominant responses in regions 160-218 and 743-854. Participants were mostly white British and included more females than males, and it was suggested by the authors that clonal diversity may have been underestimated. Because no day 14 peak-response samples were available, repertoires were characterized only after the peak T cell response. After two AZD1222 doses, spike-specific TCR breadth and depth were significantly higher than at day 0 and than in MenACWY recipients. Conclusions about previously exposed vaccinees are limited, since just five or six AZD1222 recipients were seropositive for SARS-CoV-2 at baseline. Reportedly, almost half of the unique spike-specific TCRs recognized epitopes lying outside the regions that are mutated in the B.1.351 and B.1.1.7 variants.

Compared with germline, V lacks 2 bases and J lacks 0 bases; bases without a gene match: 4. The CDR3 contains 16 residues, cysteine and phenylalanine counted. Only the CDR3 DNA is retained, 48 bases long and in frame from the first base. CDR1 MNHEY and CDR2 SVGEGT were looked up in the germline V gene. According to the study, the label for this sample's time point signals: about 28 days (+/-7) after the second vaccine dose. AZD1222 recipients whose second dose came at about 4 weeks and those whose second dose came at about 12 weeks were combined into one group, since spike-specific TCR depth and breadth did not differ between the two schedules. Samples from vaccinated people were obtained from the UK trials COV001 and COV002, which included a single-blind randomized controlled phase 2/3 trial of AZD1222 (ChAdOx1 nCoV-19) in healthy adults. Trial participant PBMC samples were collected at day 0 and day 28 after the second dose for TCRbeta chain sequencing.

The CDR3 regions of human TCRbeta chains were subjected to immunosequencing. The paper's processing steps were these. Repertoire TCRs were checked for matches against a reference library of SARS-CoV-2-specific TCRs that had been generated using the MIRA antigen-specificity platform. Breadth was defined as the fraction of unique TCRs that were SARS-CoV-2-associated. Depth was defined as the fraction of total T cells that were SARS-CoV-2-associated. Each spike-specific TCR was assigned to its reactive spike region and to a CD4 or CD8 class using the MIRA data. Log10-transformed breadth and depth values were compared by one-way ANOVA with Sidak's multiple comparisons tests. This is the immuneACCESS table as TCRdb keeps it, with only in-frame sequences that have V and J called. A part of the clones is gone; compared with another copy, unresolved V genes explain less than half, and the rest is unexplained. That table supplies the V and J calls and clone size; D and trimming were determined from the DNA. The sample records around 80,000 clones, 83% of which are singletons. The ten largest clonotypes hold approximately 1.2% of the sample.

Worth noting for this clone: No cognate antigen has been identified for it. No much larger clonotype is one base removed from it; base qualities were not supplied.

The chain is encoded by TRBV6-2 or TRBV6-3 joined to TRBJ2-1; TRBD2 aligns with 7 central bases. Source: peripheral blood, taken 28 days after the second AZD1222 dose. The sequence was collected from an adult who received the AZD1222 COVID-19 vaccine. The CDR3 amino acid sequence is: CASSYGREISYNEQFF. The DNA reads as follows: TGTGCCAGCAGTTACGGGCGGGAGATCTCCTACAATGAGCAGTTCTTC.